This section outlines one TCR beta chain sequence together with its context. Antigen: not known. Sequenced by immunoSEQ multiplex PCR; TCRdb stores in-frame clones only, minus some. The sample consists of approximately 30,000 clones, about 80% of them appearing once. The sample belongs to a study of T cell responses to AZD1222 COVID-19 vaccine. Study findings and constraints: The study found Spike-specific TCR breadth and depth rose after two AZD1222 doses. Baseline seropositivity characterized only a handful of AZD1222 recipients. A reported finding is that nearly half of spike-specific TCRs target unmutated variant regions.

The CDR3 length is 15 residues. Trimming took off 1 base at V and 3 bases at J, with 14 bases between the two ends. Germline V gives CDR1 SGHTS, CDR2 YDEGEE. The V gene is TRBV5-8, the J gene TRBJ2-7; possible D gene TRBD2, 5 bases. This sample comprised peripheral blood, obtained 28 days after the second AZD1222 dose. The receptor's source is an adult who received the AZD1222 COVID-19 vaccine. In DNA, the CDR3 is TGTGCCAGCAGCTTGCTGTTAGTCCGGGGCTACGAGCAGTACTTC. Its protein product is CASSLLLVRGYEQYF.